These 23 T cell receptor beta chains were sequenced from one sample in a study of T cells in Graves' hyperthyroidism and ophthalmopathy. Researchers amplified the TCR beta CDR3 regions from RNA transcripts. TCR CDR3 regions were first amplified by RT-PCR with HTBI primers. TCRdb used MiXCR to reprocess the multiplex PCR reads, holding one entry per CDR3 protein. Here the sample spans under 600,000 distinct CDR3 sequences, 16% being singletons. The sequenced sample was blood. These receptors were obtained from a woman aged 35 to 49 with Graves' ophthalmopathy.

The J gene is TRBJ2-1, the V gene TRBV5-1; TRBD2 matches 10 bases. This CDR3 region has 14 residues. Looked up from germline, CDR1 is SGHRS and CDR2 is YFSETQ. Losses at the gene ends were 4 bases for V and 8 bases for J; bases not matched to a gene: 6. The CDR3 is CASSPGTSAYEQFF. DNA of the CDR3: TGCGCCAGCAGCCCTGGGACTAGCGCTTATGAGCAGTTCTTC.

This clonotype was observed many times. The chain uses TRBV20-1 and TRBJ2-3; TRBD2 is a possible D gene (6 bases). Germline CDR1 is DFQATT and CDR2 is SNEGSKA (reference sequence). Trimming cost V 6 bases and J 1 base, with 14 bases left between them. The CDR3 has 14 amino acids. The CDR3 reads CSATPGVGTDTQYF. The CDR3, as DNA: TGCAGTGCCACTCCGGGGGTGGGCACAGATACGCAGTATTTT.

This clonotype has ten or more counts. The CDR3 here is CASSPAGSGLAGGTSYEQYF. In nucleotides, the CDR3 is TGTGCCAGCAGCCCAGCGGGGAGCGGACTAGCGGGAGGGACGTCCTACGAGCAGTACTTC. The V and J genes are TRBV7-9 and TRBJ2-7, with 15 bases fitting TRBD2. The germline gives CDR1 SEHNR, CDR2 FQNEAQ (reference sequence). V dropped 5 bases and J dropped 1; count of bases not matched to a gene: 15. CDR3 length equals 20 residues.

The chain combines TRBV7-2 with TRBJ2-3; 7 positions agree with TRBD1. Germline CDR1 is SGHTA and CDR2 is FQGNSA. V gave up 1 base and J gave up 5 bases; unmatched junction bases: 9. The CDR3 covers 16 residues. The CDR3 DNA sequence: TGTGCCAGCAGCTTAGTGGGCACAGCAGGGGGAGATACGCAGTATTTT. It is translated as CASSLVGTAGGDTQYF.

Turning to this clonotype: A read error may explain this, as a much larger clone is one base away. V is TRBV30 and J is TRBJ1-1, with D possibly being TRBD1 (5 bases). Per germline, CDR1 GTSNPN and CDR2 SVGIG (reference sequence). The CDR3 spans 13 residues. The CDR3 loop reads CAYLRQGNTEAFF. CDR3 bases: TGTGCTTACCTACGGCAGGGGAACACTGAAGCTTTCTTT.

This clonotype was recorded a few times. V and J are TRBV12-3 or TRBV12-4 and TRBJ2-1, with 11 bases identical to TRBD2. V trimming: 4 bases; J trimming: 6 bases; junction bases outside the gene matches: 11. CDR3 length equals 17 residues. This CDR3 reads CASSSMGLTSGVNEQFF. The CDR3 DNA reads TGTGCCAGCAGTTCTATGGGCTTGACTAGCGGGGTCAATGAGCAGTTCTTC.

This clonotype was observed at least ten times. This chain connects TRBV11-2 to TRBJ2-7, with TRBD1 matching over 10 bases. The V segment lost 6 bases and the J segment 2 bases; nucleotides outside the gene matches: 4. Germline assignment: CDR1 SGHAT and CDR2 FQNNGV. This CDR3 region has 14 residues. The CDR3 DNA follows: TGTGCCAGCAGTGTGACAGGGGGCACCTACGAGCAGTACTTC. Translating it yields CASSVTGGTYEQYF.

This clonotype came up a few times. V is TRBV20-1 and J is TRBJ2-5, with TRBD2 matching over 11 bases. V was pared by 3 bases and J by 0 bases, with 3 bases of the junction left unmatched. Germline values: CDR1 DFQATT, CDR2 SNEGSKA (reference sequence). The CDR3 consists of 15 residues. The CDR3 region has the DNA TGCAGTGCTAGGGGGACTAGCGGAAACCAAGAGACCCAGTACTTC. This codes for CSARGTSGNQETQYF.

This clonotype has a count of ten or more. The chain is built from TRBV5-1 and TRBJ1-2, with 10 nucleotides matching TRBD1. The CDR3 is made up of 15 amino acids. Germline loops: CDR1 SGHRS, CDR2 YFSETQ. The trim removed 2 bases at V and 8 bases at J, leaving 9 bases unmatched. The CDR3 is CASSFDRGRVGGYTF. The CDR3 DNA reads TGCGCCAGCAGCTTCGACAGGGGGCGCGTTGGGGGCTACACCTTC.

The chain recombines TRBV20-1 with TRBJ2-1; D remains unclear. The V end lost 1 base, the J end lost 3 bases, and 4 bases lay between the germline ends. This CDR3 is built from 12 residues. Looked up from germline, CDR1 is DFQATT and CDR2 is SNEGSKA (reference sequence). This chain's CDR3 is CSARAYYNEQFF. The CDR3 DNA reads TGCAGTGCTAGAGCTTACTACAATGAGCAGTTCTTC.

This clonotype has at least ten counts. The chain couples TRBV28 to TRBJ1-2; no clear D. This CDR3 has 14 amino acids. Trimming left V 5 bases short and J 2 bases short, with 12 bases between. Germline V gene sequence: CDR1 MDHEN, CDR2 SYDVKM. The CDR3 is CASSPPGTNYGYTF. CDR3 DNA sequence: TGTGCCAGCAGTCCCCCGGGCACAAACTATGGCTACACCTTC.

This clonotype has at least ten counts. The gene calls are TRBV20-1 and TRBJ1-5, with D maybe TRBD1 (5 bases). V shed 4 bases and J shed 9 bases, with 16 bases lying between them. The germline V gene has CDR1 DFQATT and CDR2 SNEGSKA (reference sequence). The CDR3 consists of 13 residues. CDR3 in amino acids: CSATRATGGPQHF. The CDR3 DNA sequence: TGCAGTGCTACCAGGGCTACTGGAGGGCCCCAGCATTTT.

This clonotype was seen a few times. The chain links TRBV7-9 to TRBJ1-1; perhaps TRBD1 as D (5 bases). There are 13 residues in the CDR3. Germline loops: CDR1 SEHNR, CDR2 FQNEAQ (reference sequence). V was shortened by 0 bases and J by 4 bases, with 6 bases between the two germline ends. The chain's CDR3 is CASSLARVTEAFF. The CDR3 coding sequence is TGTGCCAGCAGCTTAGCCAGGGTCACTGAAGCTTTCTTT.

CDR3 in DNA: TGTGCCAGCAGCTCCGGGACCCCCAATGAGCAGTTCTTC. Translated: CASSSGTPNEQFF. The genes are TRBV11-1 and TRBJ2-1; the D call may be TRBD1 or TRBD2 (5 bases each). In germline, CDR1 is SGHAT, CDR2 FQDESV (reference sequence). The CDR3 has 13 residues. V lost 4 bases and J 6 bases, leaving 10 bases between the germline ends.

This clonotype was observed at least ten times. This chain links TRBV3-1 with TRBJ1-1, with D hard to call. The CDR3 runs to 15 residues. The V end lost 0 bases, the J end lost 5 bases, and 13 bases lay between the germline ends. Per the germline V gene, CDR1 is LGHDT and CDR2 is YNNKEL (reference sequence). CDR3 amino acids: CASSQDSASGTEAFF. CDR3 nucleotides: TGTGCCAGCAGCCAAGATTCGGCTAGCGGGACTGAAGCTTTCTTT.

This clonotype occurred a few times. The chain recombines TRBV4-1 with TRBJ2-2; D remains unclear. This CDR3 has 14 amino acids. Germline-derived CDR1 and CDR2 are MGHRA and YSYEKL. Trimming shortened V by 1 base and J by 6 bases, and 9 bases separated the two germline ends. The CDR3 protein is CASSQVGSAGELFF. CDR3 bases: TGCGCCAGCAGCCAAGTTGGTTCAGCCGGGGAGCTGTTTTTT.

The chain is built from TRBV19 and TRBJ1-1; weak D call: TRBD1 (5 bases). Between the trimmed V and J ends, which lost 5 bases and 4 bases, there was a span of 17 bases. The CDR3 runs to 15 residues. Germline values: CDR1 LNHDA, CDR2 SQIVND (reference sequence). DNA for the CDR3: TGTGCCAGTAGTCCAGGACGGGGCGCGTTCACTGAAGCTTTCTTT. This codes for CASSPGRGAFTEAFF.

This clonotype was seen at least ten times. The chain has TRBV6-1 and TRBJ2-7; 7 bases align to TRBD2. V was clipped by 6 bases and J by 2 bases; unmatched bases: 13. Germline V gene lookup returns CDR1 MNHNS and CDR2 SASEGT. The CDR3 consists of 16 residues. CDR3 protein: CASRVTGGDPTYEQYF. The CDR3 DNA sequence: TGTGCCAGCAGAGTTACGGGGGGTGACCCCACCTACGAGCAGTACTTC.

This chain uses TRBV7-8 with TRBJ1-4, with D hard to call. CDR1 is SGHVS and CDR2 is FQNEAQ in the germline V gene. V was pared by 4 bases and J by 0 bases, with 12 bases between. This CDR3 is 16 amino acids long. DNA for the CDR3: TGTGCCAGCAGCTCCCATAGGGTCGCAACTAATGAAAAACTGTTTTTT. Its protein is CASSSHRVATNEKLFF.

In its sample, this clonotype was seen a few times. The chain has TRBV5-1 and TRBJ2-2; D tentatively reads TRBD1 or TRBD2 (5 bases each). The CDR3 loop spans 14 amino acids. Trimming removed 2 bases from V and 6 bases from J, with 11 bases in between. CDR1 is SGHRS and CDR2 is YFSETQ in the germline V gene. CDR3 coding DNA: TGCGCCAGCAGCTTTACCGGGACCCCCGGGGAGCTGTTTTTT. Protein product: CASSFTGTPGELFF. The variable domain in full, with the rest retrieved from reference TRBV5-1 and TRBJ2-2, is KAGVTQTPRYLIKTRGQQVTLSCSPISGHRSVSWYQQTPGQGLQFLFEYFSETQRNKGNFPGRFSGRQFSNSRSEMNVSTLELGDSALYLCASSFTGTPGELFFGEGSRLTVL.

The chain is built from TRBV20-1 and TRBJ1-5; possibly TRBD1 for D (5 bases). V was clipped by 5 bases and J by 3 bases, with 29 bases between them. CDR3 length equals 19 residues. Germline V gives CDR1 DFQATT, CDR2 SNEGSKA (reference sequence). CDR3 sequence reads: CSAAKGSHRRIYSNQPQHF. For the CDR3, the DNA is TGCAGTGCTGCCAAGGGGTCCCACAGGCGGATATATTCCAATCAGCCCCAGCATTTT.

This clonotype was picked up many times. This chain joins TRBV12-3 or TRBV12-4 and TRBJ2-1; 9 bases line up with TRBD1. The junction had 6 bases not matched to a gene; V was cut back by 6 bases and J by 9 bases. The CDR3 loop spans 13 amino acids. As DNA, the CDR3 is TGTGCCAGCAGGGAACAGGGGGCAGGTGAGCAGTTCTTC. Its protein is CASREQGAGEQFF.

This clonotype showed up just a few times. CDR3 sequence: CAWSSTGTEKGYTF. DNA of the CDR3: TGTGCCTGGAGCTCTACCGGGACAGAGAAGGGCTACACCTTC. The J gene is TRBJ1-2, the V gene TRBV30, with 7 bases aligning to TRBD1. The germline CDR1 and CDR2 sequences are GTSNPN and SVGIG (reference sequence). V was clipped by 3 bases and J by 8 bases; unmatched bases: 12. There are 14 residues in the CDR3.